This TCR beta chain emerged from a study of T cell repertoires in cytomegalovirus infection. Study overall: Indicated by public TCR beta signatures were CMV infection and matching HLA type.

The CDR3 has 16 residues. Germline loops: CDR1 MNHEY, CDR2 SVGEGT. J was trimmed by 5 bases and V by 2 bases; bases with no gene match: 10. Study-wide results and caveats: In two of eight donors, the top clonotype was HLA-C-restricted CMV-specific. Frequencies of public TCR beta families were cumulated, and this identified carriers of CMV plus the relevant HLA.

As concerns this clonotype: What it recognizes is unknown.

TCRdb analysed the reads with MiXCR anew, one entry per CDR3 protein. Of roughly 640,000 distinct CDR3 sequences listed, approximately 24% are singletons. The source material was CD8+ T cells from PBMCs. The chain couples TRBV6-2 or TRBV6-3 to TRBJ1-2; 8 bases are shared with TRBD1. This receptor was taken from a human donor in good health (CMV status not recorded). Some clones in this sample may be carry-over from other donors' samples. The CDR3 nucleotides are TGTGCCAGCAGTTACCCGCGACAGGGGTTGATATATGGCTACACCTTC. Amino acid sequence: CASSYPRQGLIYGYTF.